Listed below are T cell receptor beta chains from one sample, sequenced in a study of T cell responses to AZD1222 COVID-19 vaccine. Clones were read by immunoSEQ multiplex PCR, and TCRdb kept only the in-frame ones, dropping some. The data hold more than 95,000 clones, with 90% to 95% observed a single time. The sequencing here drew on peripheral blood, taken on day 0 of AZD1222 vaccination. The receptors shown here come from an adult in good health. CDR3s include the opening cysteine and the closing phenylalanine or tryptophan. D genes are given only for firm matches. The size entry is marked missing in some rows and otherwise reads once, few, many or a size class.

len | j_gene | d_gene | v_gene | abundance | CDR3aa | CDR3nt
13 | TRBJ2-3 | NA | TRBV7-2 | NA | CASRPYITDTQYF | TGTGCCAGCAGGCCCTACATCACAGATACGCAGTATTTT
14 | TRBJ2-7 | NA | TRBV19 | NA | CASRRRGGSYEQYF | TGTGCCAGTAGGAGGAGGGGGGGTTCCTACGAGCAGTACTTC
15 | TRBJ1-1 | NA | TRBV15 | NA | CATTPSQGTWGEAFF | TGTGCCACCACCCCGTCACAGGGCACCTGGGGTGAAGCTTTCTTT
16 | TRBJ2-4 | NA | TRBV4-2 | NA | CASSQGTGIAKNIQYF | TGTGCCAGCAGCCAAGGGACGGGGATAGCCAAAAACATTCAGTACTTC
15 | TRBJ1-3 | NA | TRBV11-2 | NA | CASSSRLSSGNTIYF | TGTGCCAGCAGCTCCCGCTTGAGCTCTGGAAACACCATATATTTT
18 | TRBJ2-1 | TRBD2 | TRBV7-2 | NA | CASSETSGRAWAYNEQFF | TGTGCCAGCAGCGAAACTAGCGGGAGGGCCTGGGCCTACAATGAGCAGTTCTTC
15 | TRBJ1-1 | NA | TRBV3-1/TRBV3-2 | NA | CASSQDRAGNTEAFF | TGTGCCAGCAGCCAAGATAGGGCAGGGAACACTGAAGCTTTCTTT
17 | TRBJ2-1 | TRBD2 | TRBV29-1 | NA | CSAAPGVLAGGADEQFF | TGCAGCGCCGCCCCCGGAGTTTTAGCGGGAGGTGCGGATGAGCAGTTCTTC
11 | TRBJ2-7 | NA | TRBV27 | NA | CASSSSYEQYF | TGTGCCAGCAGCAGCTCCTACGAGCAGTACTTC
13 | TRBJ1-1 | NA | TRBV14 | NA | CASSQDLGTEAFF | TGTGCCAGCAGCCAAGACCTGGGCACTGAAGCTTTCTTT
15 | TRBJ1-2 | NA | TRBV27 | NA | CASRMGPASIYGYTF | TGTGCCAGTCGAATGGGACCCGCAAGCATCTATGGCTACACCTTC
11 | TRBJ1-4 | NA | TRBV6-6 | once | CAAGPGEKLFF | TGTGCCGCGGGGCCAGGGGAAAAACTGTTTTTT
16 | TRBJ1-2 | NA | TRBV4-3 | NA | CASSQDLAAVNWGYTF | TGCGCCAGCAGCCAAGATTTGGCGGCGGTAAATTGGGGCTACACCTTC
13 | TRBJ1-1 | NA | TRBV29-1 | NA | CSTYSTMNTEAFF | TGCAGCACTTACTCTACAATGAACACTGAAGCTTTCTTT
14 | TRBJ2-7 | NA | TRBV3-1/TRBV3-2 | NA | CASSQVPTSYEQYF | TGTGCCAGCAGCCAAGTACCAACATCCTACGAGCAGTACTTC
15 | TRBJ1-4 | NA | TRBV4-1 | NA | CASSQEGLSTEKLFF | TGCGCCAGCAGCCAAGAGGGACTAAGTACCGAAAAACTGTTTTTT
17 | TRBJ2-7 | TRBD2 | TRBV5-1 | NA | CASSLKTLAGVVSEQYF | TGCGCCAGCAGCTTGAAGACTCTAGCGGGAGTTGTGAGCGAGCAGTACTTC
17 | TRBJ2-2 | TRBD1 | TRBV7-9 | NA | CASRTTPRQGATGELFF | TGTGCCAGCAGGACAACTCCACGACAGGGTGCCACCGGGGAGCTGTTTTTT
20 | TRBJ2-6 | NA | TRBV4-2 | NA | CASSQEQWGSLGSGANVLTF | TGTGCCAGCAGCCAAGAACAGTGGGGCTCTCTAGGCTCTGGGGCCAACGTCCTGACTTTC
14 | TRBJ1-1 | NA | TRBV2 | NA | CASRRDTQNTEAFF | TGTGCCAGCAGGAGGGACACCCAGAACACTGAAGCTTTCTTT
12 | TRBJ2-4 | NA | TRBV3-1/TRBV3-2 | NA | CASSPRENIQYF | TGTGCCAGCAGCCCGCGTGAAAACATTCAGTACTTC
15 | TRBJ1-5 | TRBD1 | TRBV16 | once | CASSQSAGGGQPQHF | TGTGCCAGCAGCCAATCAGCAGGGGGCGGTCAGCCCCAGCATTTT
15 | TRBJ2-6 | NA | TRBV7-9 | NA | CASSLAPSGANVLTF | TGTGCCAGCAGCTTAGCTCCCTCTGGGGCCAACGTCCTGACTTTC
15 | TRBJ2-7 | TRBD2 | TRBV30 | NA | CAWERARGGRYEQYF | TGTGCCTGGGAGCGAGCACGGGGGGGAAGATACGAGCAGTACTTC
14 | TRBJ2-4 | TRBD2 | TRBV6-5 | NA | CASGAGGPRNIQYF | TGTGCCAGCGGGGCGGGAGGGCCTCGTAACATTCAGTACTTC
17 | TRBJ2-7 | NA | TRBV7-8 | NA | CASISAIWAGNSYEQYF | TGTGCCAGCATCTCTGCCATATGGGCGGGAAACTCCTACGAGCAGTACTTC
15 | TRBJ1-6 | NA | TRBV27 | NA | CASSFRSSYNSPLHF | TGTGCCAGCAGTTTCCGAAGCTCCTATAATTCACCCCTCCACTTT
15 | TRBJ2-7 | NA | TRBV3-1/TRBV3-2 | NA | CASSQQGITRHEQYF | TGTGCCAGCAGCCAACAGGGGATTACTAGGCACGAGCAGTACTTC
15 | TRBJ2-2 | TRBD1 | TRBV18 | once | CASSGTGTNTGELFF | TGTGCCAGCTCGGGGACAGGTACGAACACCGGGGAGCTGTTTTTT
13 | TRBJ2-1 | NA | TRBV7-3 | NA | CASSLTIYNEQFF | TGTGCCAGCAGCTTGACTATCTACAATGAGCAGTTCTTC
14 | TRBJ1-4 | NA | TRBV7-9 | NA | CASSPGPGSEKLFF | TGTGCCAGCAGCCCAGGCCCAGGGAGTGAAAAACTGTTTTTT
11 | TRBJ1-1 | NA | TRBV7-9 | NA | CASVENTEAFF | TGTGCCAGCGTCGAGAACACTGAAGCTTTCTTT
14 | TRBJ1-5 | NA | TRBV5-5 | few | CASSLGALGEPQHF | TGTGCCAGCAGCTTGGGGGCTCTGGGGGAGCCCCAGCATTTT
14 | TRBJ2-3 | TRBD2 | TRBV27 | NA | CASTRNSGKDTQYF | TGTGCCAGCACACGGAATAGCGGGAAGGATACGCAGTATTTT
13 | TRBJ1-1 | NA | TRBV6-5 | NA | CASSYRGNTEAFF | TGTGCCAGCAGTTACCGGGGAAACACTGAAGCTTTCTTT
15 | TRBJ1-2 | TRBD1 | TRBV5-1 | NA | CASSSETGWRNGYTF | TGCGCCAGCAGCTCCGAGACAGGGTGGAGAAATGGCTACACCTTC
16 | TRBJ2-1 | NA | TRBV11-2 | NA | CASSLAGTARGNEQFF | TGTGCCAGCAGCTTAGCAGGGACTGCCAGGGGCAATGAGCAGTTCTTC
17 | TRBJ2-2 | NA | TRBV7-7 | NA | CASSSSQREWNTGELFF | TGTGCCAGCAGCTCATCCCAGCGCGAGTGGAACACCGGGGAGCTGTTTTTT
14 | TRBJ1-2 | TRBD1 | TRBV27 | NA | CASSRQGMSYGYTF | TGTGCCAGCAGTAGACAGGGGATGAGCTATGGCTACACCTTC
15 | TRBJ2-2 | TRBD1 | TRBV19 | NA | CASSFADRATGELFF | TGTGCCAGTAGTTTCGCAGACAGGGCCACCGGGGAGCTGTTTTTT
15 | TRBJ2-7 | TRBD1 | TRBV28 | NA | CASSSTRQGRYEQYF | TGTGCCAGCAGTTCTACCCGACAGGGGAGGTACGAGCAGTACTTC
19 | TRBJ1-6 | NA | TRBV3-1/TRBV3-2 | NA | CASSQRLTGESSYNSPLHF | TGTGCCAGCAGCCAGCGTCTGACAGGAGAAAGCTCCTATAATTCACCCCTCCACTTT
15 | TRBJ1-1 | NA | TRBV5-4 | NA | CASSLVDPFNTEAFF | TGTGCCAGCAGCTTGGTCGACCCCTTTAACACTGAAGCTTTCTTT
15 | TRBJ2-5 | NA | TRBV7-7 | NA | CASSGGWQDVGTQYF | TGTGCCAGCAGCGGCGGGTGGCAGGACGTAGGGACCCAGTACTTC
15 | TRBJ1-4 | TRBD1 | TRBV5-4 | NA | CASSSGTVTNEKLFF | TGTGCCAGCAGCTCCGGGACAGTAACTAATGAAAAACTGTTTTTT
13 | TRBJ1-4 | NA | TRBV7-9 | NA | CASSLAGSSLRFF | TGTGCCAGCAGCTTAGCTGGGAGCTCCCTAAGGTTTTTT
12 | TRBJ1-6 | NA | TRBV28 | once | CASRDSNSPLHF | TGTGCCAGCAGAGACAGCAATTCACCCCTCCACTTT
16 | TRBJ2-2 | TRBD2 | TRBV7-9 | NA | CASSPMGLAATGELFF | TGTGCCAGCAGCCCGATGGGACTAGCGGCCACCGGGGAGCTGTTTTTT
14 | TRBJ2-7 | TRBD1 | TRBV5-1 | NA | CASSLGQGFYEQYF | TGCGCCAGCAGCTTGGGACAGGGATTCTACGAGCAGTACTTC
14 | TRBJ2-1 | TRBD2 | TRBV28 | NA | CAARGLAGYNEQFF | TGTGCAGCACGGGGTCTAGCGGGTTACAATGAGCAGTTCTTC
13 | TRBJ1-4 | NA | TRBV2 | NA | CASSKGTYEKLFF | TGTGCCAGCAGTAAGGGGACTTACGAAAAACTGTTTTTT
14 | TRBJ1-6 | NA | TRBV5-1 | NA | CASSSDGPYSPLHF | TGCGCCAGCAGTTCGGACGGACCGTATTCACCCCTCCACTTT
14 | TRBJ1-4 | TRBD1 | TRBV29-1 | NA | CSGLLQGKNEKLFF | TGCAGCGGGCTTCTACAGGGGAAAAATGAAAAACTGTTTTTT
15 | TRBJ2-1 | NA | TRBV6-5 | NA | CASSRGPSSYNEQFF | TGTGCCAGCAGCAGGGGCCCCAGCTCCTACAATGAGCAGTTCTTC
15 | TRBJ2-7 | TRBD2 | TRBV6-2/TRBV6-3 | once | CASSPYLAGSYEQYF | TGTGCCAGCAGTCCCTACCTAGCGGGAAGTTACGAGCAGTACTTC
14 | TRBJ1-5 | TRBD1 | TRBV5-1 | NA | CASSYTGGSQPQHF | TGCGCCAGCAGCTACACAGGGGGCAGTCAGCCCCAGCATTTT